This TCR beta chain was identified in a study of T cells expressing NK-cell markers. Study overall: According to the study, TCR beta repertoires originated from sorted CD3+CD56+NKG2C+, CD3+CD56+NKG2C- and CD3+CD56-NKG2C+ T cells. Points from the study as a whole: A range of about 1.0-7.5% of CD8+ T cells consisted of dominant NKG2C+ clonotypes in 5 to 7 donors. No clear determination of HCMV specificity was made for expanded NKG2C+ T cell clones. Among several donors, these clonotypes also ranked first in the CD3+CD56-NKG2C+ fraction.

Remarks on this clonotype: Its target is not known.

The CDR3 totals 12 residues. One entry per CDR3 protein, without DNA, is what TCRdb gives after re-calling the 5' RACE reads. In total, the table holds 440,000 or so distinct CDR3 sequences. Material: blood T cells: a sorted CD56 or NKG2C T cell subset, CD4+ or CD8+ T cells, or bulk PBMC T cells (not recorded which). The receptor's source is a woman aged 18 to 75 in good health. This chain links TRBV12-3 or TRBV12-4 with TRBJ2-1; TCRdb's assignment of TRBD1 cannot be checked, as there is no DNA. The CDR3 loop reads CASNQGRDEQFF.